Listed below are T cell receptor beta chains from one sample, sequenced in a study of identical twins' blood T cells. TCRdb processed the 5' RACE reads anew with MiXCR; each CDR3 protein has one entry. The sample contains 350,000 to 450,000 distinct CDR3 sequences, around 30% of which appear only once. Source material: PBMCs. These receptors came from a woman between 18 and 50 years old in good health. Each CDR3 is given with its conserved first and last residue. The size entry is marked missing in some rows and otherwise reads once, few, many or a size class.

>TRBV7-9|few|TRBJ1-6
CASLTDLARSPLHF
>TRBV7-6|.|TRBJ2-1
CASSLGVDYSYNEQFF
>TRBV20-1|.|TRBJ2-3
CSASRDTQYF
>TRBV3-1|.|TRBJ1-2
CASSQFQVDRNGYTF
>TRBV7-9|.|TRBJ1-1
CASSLGFSTPGQGRNPEAFF
>TRBV29-1|once|TRBJ2-2
CSGNRGGTGELFF
>TRBV29-1|few|TRBJ1-2
CSVVGGTGGPSNYGYTF
>TRBV20-1|few|TRBJ2-3
CSARRTGFTDTQYF
>TRBV5-1|.|TRBJ1-2
CASTYRDNYGYTF
>TRBV10-1|.|TRBJ1-3
CASSDRGVSGNTIYF
>TRBV5-1|many|TRBJ1-1
CASSLGSTEAFF
>TRBV5-4|few|TRBJ2-3
CAVGGTGGADTQYF
>TRBV6-1|.|TRBJ2-2
CAGSPGTSGPNTGELFF
>TRBV20-1|.|TRBJ2-2
CSAREGRGTAAGELFF
>TRBV30|.|TRBJ1-1
CAWSSVSRNTEAFF
>TRBV6-1|few|TRBJ1-5
CATLGQPNQPQHF
>TRBV27|.|TRBJ2-2
CASSLYRPYGNTGELFF
>TRBV5-1|.|TRBJ1-1
CASSLSGQGTRRAFF
>TRBV5-5|.|TRBJ1-5
CASSTTPDQPQHF